These 14 T cell receptor beta chains were all obtained from the same sample, sequenced in a study of blood T cell repertoires in COVID-19. Assay: immunoSEQ multiplex PCR; the TCRdb copy retains only in-frame clones and omits some. This table has fewer than 250,000 clones, 88% appearing once. Sequenced sample: peripheral blood. The receptors were gathered from a human donor in a cohort sampled during active COVID-19.

The chain couples TRBV4-3 to TRBJ2-3; D unclear. The CDR3 runs 15 residues. From germline, CDR1 is LGHNA and CDR2 YSLEER. The V and J ends lost 1 base and 6 bases respectively, with 14 bases between them. The CDR3 coding sequence is TGCGCCAGCAGCCAAGTGTCTACGGGTTGGGATACGCAGTATTTT. It yields the protein CASSQVSTGWDTQYF.

V usage is TRBV18 and J usage is TRBJ1-4; perhaps TRBD1 as D (5 bases). Trimming stripped 8 bases from V and 0 bases from J, with 10 bases between. Germline lookup yields CDR1 KGHSH and CDR2 LQKENI. The CDR3 is 14 amino acids. This chain's CDR3 is CASRTLATNEKLFF. CDR3 in DNA: TGTGCCAGCAGGACACTCGCAACTAATGAAAAACTGTTTTTT.

The CDR3: CASSERSSNTGELFF. The CDR3 nucleotides are TGTGCCAGCAGTGAAAGGAGTTCGAACACCGGGGAGCTGTTTTTT. The rearrangement uses TRBV2 and TRBJ2-2; D ambiguous. This CDR3 comprises 15 residues. Germline CDR1 and CDR2: SNHLY and FYNNEI. V lost 2 bases and J lost 0, with 7 bases in between.

This clone has more than one count but fewer than ten. The V gene is TRBV27, the J gene TRBJ1-6; 8 bases are a match to TRBD1. V lost 3 bases to trimming and J lost 9 bases; unmatched junction nucleotides: 7. CDR3 length equals 15 residues. The germline V gene has CDR1 MNHEY and CDR2 SMNVEV (reference sequence). DNA of the CDR3: TGTGCCAGCAGTTTTCAGGGACAGGCGGGTTCACCCCTCCACTTT. Its protein product is CASSFQGQAGSPLHF.

The gene calls are TRBV7-6 and TRBJ1-1, with a tentative D call TRBD1 (6 bases). The germline V gene encodes CDR1 SGHVS and CDR2 FNYEAQ. CDR3 length: 14 residues. Trimming took off 5 bases at V and 3 bases at J, with 13 bases between the two ends. The CDR3 protein is CASSRGGADTEAFF. The CDR3 nucleotides are TGTGCCAGCAGCCGGGGGGGGGCAGACACTGAAGCTTTCTTT. The variable domain in full, with the rest retrieved from reference TRBV7-6 and TRBJ1-1, is GAGVSQSPRYKVTKRGQDVALRCDPISGHVSLYWYRQALGQGPEFLTYFNYEAQQDKSGLPNDRFSAERPEGSISTLTIQRTEQRDSAMYRCASSRGGADTEAFFGQGTRLTVV.

The chain recombines TRBV4-3 with TRBJ2-1; D uncertain. Germline V gives CDR1 LGHNA, CDR2 YSLEER. The CDR3 loop spans 14 amino acids. V was shortened by 0 bases and J by 5 bases, with 8 bases between the two germline ends. CDR3 nucleotide sequence: TGCGCCAGCAGCCAAGAGCACAGCAACAATGAGCAGTTCTTC. Translation gives CASSQEHSNNEQFF.

The chain combines TRBV18 with TRBJ2-1, with 10 positions matching TRBD1. CDR1 and CDR2 from the germline V gene are KGHSH and LQKENI. The CDR3 is made up of 15 amino acids. Trimming cost V 0 bases and J 5 bases; bases outside gene matches: 1. The CDR3 bases are TGTGCCAGCTCACCACCAGGGACAGGGGACAATGAGCAGTTCTTC. Protein product: CASSPPGTGDNEQFF.

This chain joins TRBV9 and TRBJ2-7, with 12 bases aligning to TRBD2. The trim removed 5 bases at V and 0 bases at J, leaving 12 bases unmatched. The germline V gene has CDR1 SGDLS and CDR2 YYNGEE. The CDR3 runs to 18 residues. The CDR3 DNA reads TGTGCCAGCAGTCTAGACGGACTAGCGGGAACTGGCTCCTACGAGCAGTACTTC. This codes for CASSLDGLAGTGSYEQYF. The full variable domain, its missing parts supplied by reference TRBV9 and TRBJ2-7, is DSGVTQTPKHLITATGQRVTLRCSPRSGDLSVYWYQQSLDQGLQFLIQYYNGEERAKGNILERFSAQQFPDLHSELNLSSLELGDSALYFCASSLDGLAGTGSYEQYFGPGTRLTVT.

The J gene is TRBJ2-1, the V gene TRBV3-1 (or the pseudogene TRBV3-2); 8 bases are shared with TRBD2. Trimming removed 3 bases from V and 10 bases from J; junction bases left unmatched: 5. The CDR3 length is 13 residues. Looked up from germline, CDR1 is LGHDT and CDR2 is YNNKEL (reference sequence). CDR3 sequence reads: CASSQSPSGEQFF. As DNA, the CDR3 is TGTGCCAGCAGCCAGAGTCCTAGCGGGGAGCAGTTCTTC.

The gene calls are TRBV6-5 and TRBJ1-4; possibly TRBD1 for D (5 bases). The V and J ends lost 8 bases and 4 bases respectively, with 14 bases between them. The CDR3 is 14 amino acids. Looked up from germline, CDR1 is MNHEY and CDR2 is SVGAGI. CDR3 sequence reads: CASLDIRGNEKLFF. DNA of the CDR3: TGTGCCAGCCTTGACATTAGGGGTAATGAAAAACTGTTTTTT.

The chain couples TRBV3-1 (or the pseudogene TRBV3-2) to TRBJ1-4; D call uncertain. With 4 bases removed from V and 8 bases from J, the gap between germline ends came to 14 bases. Germline assignment: CDR1 LGHDT and CDR2 YNNKEL (reference sequence). The CDR3 runs to 14 residues. Here the CDR3 DNA reads TGTGCCAGCAGCCCCTTAGCGGGCCAGGAAAAACTGTTTTTT. Translation gives CASSPLAGQEKLFF.

The J gene is TRBJ1-5, the V gene TRBV27, with a possible D match to TRBD1 (6 bases). The CDR3 loop spans 12 amino acids. The germline gives CDR1 MNHEY, CDR2 SMNVEV (reference sequence). Written as DNA, the CDR3 is TGTGTCACAGGGATAGGCAATCAGCCCCAGCATTTT. This codes for CVTGIGNQPQHF.

DNA for the CDR3: TGTGCCACCAGCAGAGTTGCGGGAGGCCCCAATGAGCAGTTCTTC. Protein: CATSRVAGGPNEQFF. The V gene is TRBV15, the J gene TRBJ2-1; TRBD2 matches at 8 bases. The V and J ends lost 1 base and 6 bases, in that order; junction bases with no gene match: 5. This CDR3 has 15 amino acids. CDR1 and CDR2 from the germline V gene are LNHNV and YYDKDF (reference sequence).

The chain is built from TRBV6-2 or TRBV6-3 and TRBJ2-5, with unresolved D. CDR3 length equals 11 residues. CDR1 MNHEY and CDR2 SVGEGT come from the germline V gene. The V end was cut by 2 bases, the J end by 5 bases, with 3 bases between. The CDR3 DNA reads as TGTGCCAGCAGTTACGCGGAGACCCAGTACTTC. Its protein is CASSYAETQYF.